The source of this T cell receptor beta chain is a study of cytomegalovirus exposure and HLA in healthy donors. General study points: 16,951 TCR beta sequences were associated with HLA alleles at 0.05 false discovery rate in a later analysis.

PCR used 60 Vbeta primers and 13 Jbeta primers. The repertoire was sequenced with immunoSEQ multiplex PCR; TCRdb's copy has only in-frame clones and lacks some. This sample has approximately 220,000 clones; just over 75% occur once, and the top ten carry 0.55% to 0.75%. Samples came from healthy bone marrow donors. Nominally healthy donors were sampled, though unrecorded immune exposures were likely. A remark on this clone: Its specificity is unknown.

The CDR3 has 15 residues. CDR1 SGHTA and CDR2 FQGTGA come from the germline V gene. V shed 5 bases and J 0 bases; nucleotides not matched to a gene: 5. Sequencing was carried out using PBMCs. The V and J genes are TRBV7-3 and TRBJ2-3, with 7 bases lining up with TRBD1. The receptor was derived from a man between 18 and 35 years old in good health and CMV-seronegative. In DNA, the CDR3 is TGTGCCAGCAGCCAGGGACAGACTAGCACAGATACGCAGTATTTT. The encoded protein is CASSQGQTSTDTQYF.